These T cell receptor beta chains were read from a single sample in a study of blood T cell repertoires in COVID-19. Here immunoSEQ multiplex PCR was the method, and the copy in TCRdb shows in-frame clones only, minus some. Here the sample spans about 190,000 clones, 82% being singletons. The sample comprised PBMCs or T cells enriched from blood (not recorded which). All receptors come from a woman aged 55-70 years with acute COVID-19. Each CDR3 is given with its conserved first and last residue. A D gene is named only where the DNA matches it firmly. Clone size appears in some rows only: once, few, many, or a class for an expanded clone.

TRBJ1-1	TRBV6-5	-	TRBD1	TGTGCCAGCAGTTACTCCAGGGGGAGTTGGGCTTTCTTT	CASSYSRGSWAFF
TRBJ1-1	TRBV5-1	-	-	TGCGCCAGCAGCTTGGCCGAGAGGGCTGAAGCTTTCTTT	CASSLAERAEAFF
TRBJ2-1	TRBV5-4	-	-	TGTGCCAGCAGGGACAGTTCAAACCTAAATGAGCAGTTCTTC	CASRDSSNLNEQFF
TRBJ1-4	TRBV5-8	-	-	TGTGCCAGCAGCGCTCCCAGGGAAGGTGACGAAAAACTGTTTTTT	CASSAPREGDEKLFF
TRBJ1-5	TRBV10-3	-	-	TGTGCCATCAGTGAGTCGATGATGCGGGGCAGCAATCAGCCCCAGCATTTT	CAISESMMRGSNQPQHF
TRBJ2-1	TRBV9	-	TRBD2	TGTGCCAGCAGCATAGCGGCGGGGGGAGGGTACAATGAGCAGTTCTTC	CASSIAAGGGYNEQFF
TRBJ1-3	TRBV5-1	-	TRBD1	TGCGCCAGCAGCCCTGGGACAGGGCGGTACACCATATATTTT	CASSPGTGRYTIYF
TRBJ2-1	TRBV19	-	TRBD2	TGTGCCAGTAGTAGCTGGGGACTAGCGGGCGTCTCCTACAATGAGCAGTTCTTC	CASSSWGLAGVSYNEQFF
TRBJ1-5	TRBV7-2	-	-	TGTGCCAGCAGCTTTCAACAGGGAATGGATCAGCCCCAGCATTTT	CASSFQQGMDQPQHF
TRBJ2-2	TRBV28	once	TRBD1	TGTGCCAGCAGTACCCCGGGACAGGGGAACACCGGGGAGCTGTTTTTT	CASSTPGQGNTGELFF
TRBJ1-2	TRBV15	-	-	TGTGCCACCAGCAGAGATGTGAATCGGTCAGGTCGGTACACCTTC	CATSRDVNRSGRYTF
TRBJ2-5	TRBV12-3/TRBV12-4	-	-	TGTGCCAGCAGTTTCGCAGGGGACGAGACCCAGTACTTC	CASSFAGDETQYF
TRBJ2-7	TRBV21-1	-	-	TGTGCCAGCAGCAAAGCTGGCCGGGGGTCCCTTTCCTACGAGCAGTACTTC	CASSKAGRGSLSYEQYF
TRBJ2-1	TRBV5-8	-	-	TGTGCCACCTCCAGGACAGAACCTTACAATGAGCAGTTCTTC	CATSRTEPYNEQFF
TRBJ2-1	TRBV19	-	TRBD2	TGTGCCAGTAGTATGGGTAGCGGGAGCTACAATGAGCAGTTCTTC	CASSMGSGSYNEQFF
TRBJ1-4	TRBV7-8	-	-	TGTGCCAGCAGCTTAGAGGGGGTTAGTTTTGGAAAACTGTTTTTT	CASSLEGVSFGKLFF
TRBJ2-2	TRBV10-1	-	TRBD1	TGCGCCAGCCGGGACAGGGGTACCGGGGAGCTGTTTTTT	CASRDRGTGELFF
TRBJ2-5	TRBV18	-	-	TGTGCCAGCTCACCACGATCTGAAGCGTTCAAAGAGACCCAGTACTTC	CASSPRSEAFKETQYF
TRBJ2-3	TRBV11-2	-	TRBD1	TGTGCCAGCAGCCCGGGACAGAGCACAGATACGCAGTATTTT	CASSPGQSTDTQYF
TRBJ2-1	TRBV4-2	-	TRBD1	TGTGCCAGCAGCCAAGCAGGGACAGGACACTACAATGAGCAGTTCTTC	CASSQAGTGHYNEQFF